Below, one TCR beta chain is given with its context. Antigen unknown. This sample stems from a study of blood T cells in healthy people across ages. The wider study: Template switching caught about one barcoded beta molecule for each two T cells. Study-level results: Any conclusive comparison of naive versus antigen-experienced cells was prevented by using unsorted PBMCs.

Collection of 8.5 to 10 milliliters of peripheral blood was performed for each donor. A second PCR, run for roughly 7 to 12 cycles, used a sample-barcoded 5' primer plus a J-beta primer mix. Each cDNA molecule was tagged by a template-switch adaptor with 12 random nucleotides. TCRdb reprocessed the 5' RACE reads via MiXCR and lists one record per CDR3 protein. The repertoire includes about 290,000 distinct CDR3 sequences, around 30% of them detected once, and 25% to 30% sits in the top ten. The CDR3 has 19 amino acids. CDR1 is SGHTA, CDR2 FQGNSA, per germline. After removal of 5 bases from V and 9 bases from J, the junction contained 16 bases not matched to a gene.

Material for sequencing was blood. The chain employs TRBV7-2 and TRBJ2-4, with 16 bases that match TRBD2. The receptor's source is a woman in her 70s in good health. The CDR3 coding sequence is TGTGCCAGCAGCCTCTCTTCCCCCGGGACTAGCGGGAGGGGAACCATTCAGTACTTC. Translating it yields CASSLSSPGTSGRGTIQYF.